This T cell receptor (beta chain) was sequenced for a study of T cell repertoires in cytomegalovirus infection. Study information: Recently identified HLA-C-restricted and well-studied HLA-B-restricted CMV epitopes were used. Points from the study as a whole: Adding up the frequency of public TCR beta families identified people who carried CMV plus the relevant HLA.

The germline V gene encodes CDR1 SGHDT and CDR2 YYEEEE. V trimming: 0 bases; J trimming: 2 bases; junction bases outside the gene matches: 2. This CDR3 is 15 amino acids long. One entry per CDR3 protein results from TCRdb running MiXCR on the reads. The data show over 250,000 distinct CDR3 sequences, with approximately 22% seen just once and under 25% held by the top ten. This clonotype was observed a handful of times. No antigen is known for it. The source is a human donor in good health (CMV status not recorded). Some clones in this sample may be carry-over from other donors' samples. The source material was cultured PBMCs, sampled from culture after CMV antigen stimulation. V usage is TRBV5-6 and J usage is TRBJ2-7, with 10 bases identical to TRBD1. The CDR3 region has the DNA TGTGCCAGCAGCTTGGTTGGGACAGGGGCCTACGAGCAGTACTTC. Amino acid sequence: CASSLVGTGAYEQYF.